Listed here are 17 T cell receptor beta chains from one sample, sequenced in a study of PD-L1 blockade in urothelial cancer. Data came from immunoSEQ multiplex PCR; TCRdb stores just in-frame clones and leaves some out. Among 90,000 or so clones listed, roughly 90% were seen once. This sample's time point: pretreatment peripheral blood. Source: PBMCs, taken around atezolizumab (anti-PD-L1) treatment. The origin of the receptors is a woman aged 80 or over with urothelial cancer.

The V gene is TRBV18, the J gene TRBJ2-7, with 8 bases that match TRBD2. CDR1 is KGHSH, CDR2 LQKENI, per germline. Trimming cost V 3 bases and J 2 bases; bases outside gene matches: 6. This CDR3 has 15 residues. This CDR3 reads CASSPGLAGAYEQYF. The CDR3 DNA is TGTGCCAGCTCACCGGGGCTAGCGGGCGCCTACGAGCAGTACTTC.

V and J are TRBV5-8 and TRBJ2-7, with 9 bases matching TRBD2. The V segment lost 4 bases and the J segment 0 bases; nucleotides outside the gene matches: 8. CDR1 and CDR2 from the germline V gene are SGHTS and YDEGEE. This CDR3 is built from 16 residues. The CDR3 sequence is CASSPPGTSRSYEQYF. CDR3 sequence (DNA): TGTGCCAGCAGCCCACCCGGGACTAGCCGCTCCTACGAGCAGTACTTC.

J is TRBJ1-5 and V is TRBV2; possible D gene TRBD1, 5 bases. CDR1 and CDR2 (germline): SNHLY, FYNNEI. CDR3 size: 16 residues. V gave up 1 base and J gave up 3 bases, with 13 bases separating them. The CDR3 DNA is TGTGCCAGCAGTGAAGACGGGGGGGGACTCAATCAGCCCCAGCATTTT. It yields the protein CASSEDGGGLNQPQHF.

This clone was observed a single time. The chain couples TRBV7-6 to TRBJ2-1, with 11 bases fitting TRBD2. CDR3 length: 16 amino acids. Germline loops: CDR1 SGHVS, CDR2 FNYEAQ. V lost 1 base and J lost 7; bases outside the gene matches: 6. CDR3 protein: CASSLGTSGSMNEQFF. CDR3 nucleotide sequence: TGTGCCAGCAGCTTAGGAACTAGCGGGAGTATGAATGAGCAGTTCTTC.

Turning to this clone: Other DNA sequences in the same sample also yield this CDR3. The V call is TRBV14, the J call TRBJ1-3, with D hard to call. The CDR3 consists of 13 residues. Germline CDR1 SGHDN, CDR2 FVKESK. V was cut by 0 bases and J by 4 bases, with 4 bases left in between. The CDR3: CASSQDRGNTIYF. The CDR3 DNA is TGTGCCAGCAGCCAAGACAGGGGAAACACCATATATTTT.

The chain has TRBV28 and TRBJ2-1, with TRBD1 identical over 7 bases. With V trimmed by 6 bases and J by 12 bases, 17 bases remained unmatched. The germline CDR1 and CDR2 sequences are MDHEN and SYDVKM. The CDR3 spans 15 residues. The CDR3 coding sequence is TGTGCCAGCAGCCCAGACAGGGCGGCAGGTAACTGGCAGTTCTTC. Translating it yields CASSPDRAAGNWQFF.

The chain carries TRBV19 and TRBJ2-7, with 11 bases matching TRBD2. Germline trimming cut 7 bases from V and 7 bases from J; bases unmatched to any gene: 9. The germline gives CDR1 LNHDA, CDR2 SQIVND (reference sequence). The CDR3 is made up of 14 amino acids. The CDR3 spells CASNLLAGVGEQYF. The CDR3 DNA reads TGTGCCAGTAATCTACTAGCGGGAGTTGGAGAGCAGTACTTC.

This chain joins TRBV7-6 and TRBJ2-2, with 9 bases that match TRBD2. Germline assignment: CDR1 SGHVS and CDR2 FNYEAQ. J lost 4 bases, V lost 4 bases, and 7 bases had no gene match. There are 16 residues in the CDR3. The CDR3 DNA sequence: TGTGCCAGCAGCTCCCTAGCGGGAAAAGGCACCGGGGAGCTGTTTTTT. Translating gives CASSSLAGKGTGELFF.

The CDR3 reads CASSLDSGGQETQYF. CDR3 bases: TGTGCCAGCAGCTTGGATAGCGGGGGACAAGAGACCCAGTACTTC. V is TRBV5-4 and J is TRBJ2-5; 9 nucleotides line up with TRBD2. The CDR3 contains 15 residues. CDR1 and CDR2 from the germline V gene are SGHNT and YYREEE (reference sequence). V trimming: 0 bases; J trimming: 2 bases; junction bases outside the gene matches: 2.

The chain employs TRBV10-3 and TRBJ2-1; D may be TRBD2 (6 bases). The V gene lost 0 bases and the J gene lost 0 bases, with 12 bases spanning the gap. The CDR3 runs to 17 residues. CDR1 is ENHRY, CDR2 SYGVKD, per germline. The CDR3, as DNA: TGTGCCATCAGTGAGTCGGCTAGCGCCCTCTCCTACAATGAGCAGTTCTTC. Its protein is CAISESASALSYNEQFF.

The rearrangement links TRBV7-9 to TRBJ1-1; D unresolved. V shed 2 bases and J shed 1 base, with 5 bases lying between them. Germline values: CDR1 SEHNR, CDR2 FQNEAQ (reference sequence). The length of the CDR3 is 13 residues. CDR3 nucleotide sequence: TGTGCCAGCAGCTTACACGGGAACACTGAAGCTTTCTTT. This sequence encodes CASSLHGNTEAFF.

The CDR3 DNA is TGTGCCAGCAGCTTAAGGCACCGGGGGAGCACAGATACGCAGTATTTT. Amino acids: CASSLRHRGSTDTQYF. The chain links TRBV5-4 to TRBJ2-3, with D maybe TRBD2 (6 bases). Trimming took 2 bases from V and 0 from J, leaving 13 bases between them. The CDR3 contains 16 residues. From germline, CDR1 is SGHNT and CDR2 YYREEE (reference sequence).

The V and J genes are TRBV9 and TRBJ2-1, with a weak D call TRBD1 (7 bases). The CDR3 spans 15 residues. V shed 4 bases and J shed 2 bases, with 13 bases lying between them. In germline, CDR1 is SGDLS, CDR2 YYNGEE. CDR3 sequence reads: CASSLGGGAYNEQFF. The CDR3 nucleotides are TGTGCCAGCAGCTTAGGAGGGGGCGCCTACAATGAGCAGTTCTTC.

CDR3 DNA: TGCGCCAGCAGCCAAAGGACAGGCGGCTATGGCTACACCTTC. It is translated as CASSQRTGGYGYTF. The V call is TRBV5-1, the J call TRBJ1-2; 7 bases match TRBD1. V was pared by 4 bases and J by 4 bases, with 7 bases of the junction left unmatched. The CDR3 is 14 residues long. From germline, CDR1 is SGHRS and CDR2 YFSETQ.

The V gene is TRBV27, the J gene TRBJ2-2, with 8 bases aligning to TRBD1. The junction had 6 bases not matched to a gene; V was cut back by 11 bases and J by 4 bases. The CDR3 sequence is 13 residues long. Per the germline V gene, CDR1 is MNHEY and CDR2 is SMNVEV (reference sequence). The CDR3 sequence is CAVQGAGTGELFF. For the CDR3, the DNA is TGTGCCGTTCAGGGGGCTGGCACCGGGGAGCTGTTTTTT.

This clone was picked up a small number of times. The chain joins TRBV30 to TRBJ1-4; D is perhaps TRBD1 (5 bases). This CDR3 region has 12 residues. The germline CDR1 and CDR2 sequences are GTSNPN and SVGIG (reference sequence). V dropped 3 bases and J dropped 5 bases, with 7 bases sitting between them. CDR3 in amino acids: CAWSDRNEKLFF. The CDR3 DNA sequence: TGTGCCTGGAGCGACAGAAATGAAAAACTGTTTTTT. The complete variable domain, with remaining parts taken from reference TRBV30 and TRBJ1-4, reads SQTIHQWPATLVQPVGSPLSLECTVEGTSNPNLYWYRQAAGRGLQLLFYSVGIGQISSEVPQNLSASRPQDRQFILSSKKLLLSDSGFYLCAWSDRNEKLFFGSGTQLSVL.

J is TRBJ1-2 and V is TRBV28; 7 bases line up with TRBD1. The CDR3 has 16 residues. V shed 4 bases, J shed 8 bases, and the junction held 16 bases outside the gene matches. Germline CDR1 is MDHEN and CDR2 is SYDVKM. The CDR3 DNA reads TGTGCCAGCAGTTCGTCGGACAGGCCCTGGTCTGGGGGCTACACCTTC. It translates to CASSSSDRPWSGGYTF.